The 26 T cell receptor beta chains below were found in one sample sequenced in a study of CD8+ T cells in alopecia areata. RNA was isolated and reverse transcribed to cDNA, the sequencing template. Using immunoSEQ multiplex PCR, the repertoire was profiled, and TCRdb retains in-frame clones only, with some absent. The data show about 88,000 clones, 40% to 50% seen once. Noted treatment: oral pan-JAK inhibitor, 5-10 mg twice daily. The sequencing here drew on CD8+ T cells sorted from blood, taken at week 24, from a patient treated with tofacitinib. The receptors were sampled from a human donor with alopecia areata.

This clone was picked up a small number of times. The rearrangement uses TRBV29-1 and TRBJ1-2; D perhaps matches TRBD1 (6 bases). This CDR3 is 15 amino acids long. Germline CDR1 and CDR2: SQVTM and ANQGSEA. With 0 bases removed from V and 3 bases from J, the gap between germline ends came to 14 bases. CDR3 in amino acids: CSVEEGAGVYYGYTF. The CDR3 nucleotides read TGCAGCGTTGAAGAAGGGGCAGGGGTATACTATGGCTACACCTTC.

This clone showed up just a few times. The chain is built from TRBV15 and TRBJ1-5; D possibly corresponds to TRBD1 (5 bases). Germline V gives CDR1 LNHNV, CDR2 YYDKDF (reference sequence). V was cut by 5 bases and J by 1 base, with 12 bases left in between. The length of the CDR3 is 15 residues. The CDR3 here is CATSEGVGSNQPQHF. In nucleotides, the CDR3 is TGTGCCACCAGCGAAGGGGTAGGCAGCAATCAGCCCCAGCATTTT.

For this clone: Other nucleotide sequences in the sample specify the same CDR3. This rearrangement joins TRBV29-1 to TRBJ2-1; 9 positions match TRBD2. The CDR3 runs to 16 residues. Trimming cost V 5 bases and J 1 base; bases outside gene matches: 9. CDR1 is SQVTM, CDR2 ANQGSEA, per germline. CDR3 in amino acids: CSVNVPSGESYNEQFF. The CDR3 coding sequence is TGCAGCGTTAACGTGCCTAGCGGGGAGTCCTACAATGAGCAGTTCTTC.

Note on this clone: Just one base apart from a much larger clone, this may be a read error. The chain recombines TRBV9 with TRBJ1-5; possibly TRBD1 for D (6 bases). Trimming shortened V by 10 bases and J by 1 base, and 15 bases separated the two germline ends. CDR3 length: 14 amino acids. Germline lookup yields CDR1 SGDLS and CDR2 YYNGEE. The CDR3 reads CAPSGGGSNQPQHF. The CDR3 DNA is TGTGCCCCCAGCGGGGGGGGCAGCAATCAGCCCCAGCATTTT.

This clone was observed a few times. V is TRBV19 and J is TRBJ2-1, with 8 bases aligning to TRBD1. This CDR3 contains 13 residues. V lost 4 bases, J lost 7 bases, and 3 bases stayed unmatched. CDR1 and CDR2 (germline): LNHDA, SQIVND (reference sequence). CDR3 loop: CASSTGGWNEQFF. The CDR3 nucleotides read TGTGCCAGTAGTACAGGGGGCTGGAATGAGCAGTTCTTC.

Comment on this clone: This sample also contains other DNA sequences that code for the same CDR3. V gene TRBV25-1 combines with J gene TRBJ1-1, with D possibly TRBD1 on 5 matching bases. V gave up 4 bases and J gave up 0 bases, with 6 bases separating them. CDR3 size: 13 residues. Looked up from germline, CDR1 is MGHDK and CDR2 is SYGVNS. The CDR3 coding sequence is TGTGCCAGCAGTGCAGGGTTGAACACTGAAGCTTTCTTT. Its protein product is CASSAGLNTEAFF. Full variable domain (outside the CDR3, taken from reference TRBV25-1 and TRBJ1-1): EADIYQTPRYLVIGTGKKITLECSQTMGHDKMYWYQQDPGMELHLIHYSYGVNSTEKGDLSSESTVSRIRTEHFPLTLESARPSHTSQYLCASSAGLNTEAFFGQGTRLTVV.

The rearrangement joins TRBV29-1 to TRBJ2-1; D possibly corresponds to TRBD2 (7 bases). The germline CDR1 and CDR2 sequences are SQVTM and ANQGSEA. The CDR3 is made up of 12 amino acids. V shed 6 bases and J shed 9 bases, with 15 bases lying between them. The CDR3 DNA sequence: TGCAGCGTACTTAGGGGGGGCGGTGAGCAGTTCTTC. Protein sequence: CSVLRGGGEQFF.

The chain carries TRBV7-3 and TRBJ2-1, with 7 positions matching TRBD1. Germline V gives CDR1 SGHTA, CDR2 FQGTGA. J was trimmed by 2 bases and V by 5 bases; bases with no gene match: 3. CDR3 length: 14 amino acids. The CDR3 nucleotides are TGTGCCAGCAGCCCCGGGACAGCCTACAATGAGCAGTTCTTC. Translating it yields CASSPGTAYNEQFF. Complete variable domain (other parts from reference TRBV7-3 and TRBJ2-1): GAGVSQTPSNKVTEKGKYVELRCDPISGHTALYWYRQSLGQGPEFLIYFQGTGAADDSGLPNDRFFAVRPEGSVSTLKIQRTERGDSAVYLCASSPGTAYNEQFFGPGTRLTVL.

This clone was counted between two and nine times. The V and J genes are TRBV29-1 and TRBJ1-2; D remains ambiguous. The CDR3 is 13 residues long. V shed 4 bases and J shed 5 bases, with 14 bases lying between them. From germline, CDR1 is SQVTM and CDR2 ANQGSEA. CDR3 amino acids: CSVVPAQTYGYTF. The CDR3 coding sequence is TGCAGCGTTGTTCCTGCCCAAACTTATGGCTACACCTTC.

The rearrangement uses TRBV30 and TRBJ1-4, with no clear D. V was pared by 0 bases and J by 8 bases, with 13 bases between. The CDR3 totals 14 residues. The V gene's germline CDR1 is GTSNPN and CDR2 SVGIG (reference sequence). In nucleotides, the CDR3 is TGTGCCTGGAGTGTCATAAGCGAACTGGAAAAACTGTTTTTT. The encoded protein is CAWSVISELEKLFF.

This clone came up a few times. The chain recombines TRBV29-1 with TRBJ1-1; D unresolved. V lost 2 bases, J lost 4 bases, and 14 bases lay in between. This CDR3 comprises 14 residues. In germline, CDR1 is SQVTM, CDR2 ANQGSEA. The CDR3 here is CSVETWSSGTEAFF. CDR3 coding DNA: TGCAGCGTTGAAACCTGGTCATCCGGCACTGAAGCTTTCTTT.

This chain joins TRBV9 and TRBJ2-5, with a weak D call TRBD1 (6 bases). V lost 0 bases and J 4 bases, leaving 16 bases between the germline ends. Germline V gene sequence: CDR1 SGDLS, CDR2 YYNGEE. The CDR3 has 16 amino acids. CDR3 sequence: CASSVGGGMRLETQYF. The DNA for the CDR3 is TGTGCCAGCAGCGTAGGAGGGGGAATGAGGCTAGAGACCCAGTACTTC.

The J gene is TRBJ2-1, the V gene TRBV15; D remains unclear. V was shortened by 3 bases and J by 6 bases, with 9 bases between the two germline ends. The CDR3 has 13 residues. Per germline, CDR1 LNHNV and CDR2 YYDKDF (reference sequence). The CDR3 spells CATSSSLGNEQFF. As DNA, the CDR3 is TGTGCCACCAGCAGTTCTCTAGGCAATGAGCAGTTCTTC.

The chain recombines TRBV25-1 with TRBJ2-5; D is ambiguous. The CDR3 has 13 residues. V lost 3 bases and J 4 bases, leaving 9 bases between the germline ends. From germline, CDR1 is MGHDK and CDR2 SYGVNS. The CDR3 loop reads CASSEEELETQYF. Written as DNA, the CDR3 is TGTGCCAGCAGTGAGGAAGAATTAGAGACCCAGTACTTC.

This clone was seen a handful of times. The chain uses TRBV9 and TRBJ1-2, with TRBD1 as a possible D gene (5 bases). Germline CDR1 SGDLS, CDR2 YYNGEE. Trimming stripped 2 bases from V and 5 bases from J, with 7 bases between. The CDR3 contains 12 residues. The CDR3 is CASSVDRYGYTF. The CDR3 region has the DNA TGTGCCAGCAGCGTCGACAGATATGGCTACACCTTC.

The rearrangement links TRBV5-4 to TRBJ2-3; 7 bases line up with TRBD2. The CDR3 consists of 15 residues. Germline V lookup: CDR1 SGHNT, CDR2 YYREEE (reference sequence). The J segment lost 2 bases and the V segment lost 4 bases, leaving 7 bases of the junction unmatched. The CDR3 DNA reads as TGTGCCAGCAGCGCGGGGACTATCCCCACAGATACGCAGTATTTT. Translating gives CASSAGTIPTDTQYF.

J is TRBJ2-2 and V is TRBV29-1, with 7 bases lining up with TRBD2. The germline CDR1 and CDR2 sequences are SQVTM and ANQGSEA. The CDR3 contains 15 residues. J was trimmed by 5 bases and V by 0 bases; bases with no gene match: 6. The CDR3 coding sequence is TGCAGCGTTGAAGATCGCGGGAGAGGGACCGGGGAGCTGTTTTTT. This translates into CSVEDRGRGTGELFF.

This chain uses TRBV29-1 with TRBJ2-5, with TRBD2 matching over 13 bases. The CDR3 sequence is 14 residues long. With 7 bases clipped from V and 5 bases from J, the junction kept 7 bases outside the gene matches. Germline-derived CDR1 and CDR2 are SQVTM and ANQGSEA. CDR3 DNA: TGCAGCGCTGGACTAGCGGGAGTCTGGGAGACCCAGTACTTC. It is translated as CSAGLAGVWETQYF.

This clone was seen a single time. The chain combines TRBV7-6 with TRBJ2-2, with D perhaps assigned TRBD1 or TRBD2 (6 bases each). Germline V gene lookup returns CDR1 SGHVS and CDR2 FNYEAQ. V lost 7 bases, J lost 6 bases, and 12 bases lay in between. The CDR3 loop spans 13 amino acids. CDR3 region: CASTHRGPGELFF. The CDR3 bases are TGTGCCAGCACCCACCGGGGGCCCGGGGAGCTGTTTTTT.

This rearrangement joins TRBV27 to TRBJ2-2; 9 nucleotides align to TRBD2. V shed 5 bases, J shed 5 bases, and the junction held 9 bases outside the gene matches. The CDR3 length is 16 residues. Germline V gene sequence: CDR1 MNHEY, CDR2 SMNVEV (reference sequence). The CDR3 sequence is CASSQGGLAGTGELFF. The CDR3 DNA reads as TGTGCCAGCAGTCAGGGGGGTCTAGCGGGAACCGGGGAGCTGTTTTTT.

The chain carries TRBV29-1 and TRBJ2-5, with 11 bases lining up with TRBD2. Germline assignment: CDR1 SQVTM and CDR2 ANQGSEA. CDR3 length: 13 residues. V lost 4 bases, J lost 2 bases, and 0 bases stayed unmatched. The CDR3 is CSVVAGGQETQYF. As DNA, the CDR3 is TGCAGCGTTGTAGCGGGAGGGCAAGAGACCCAGTACTTC.

The V and J genes are TRBV13 and TRBJ2-7; D may be TRBD2 (6 bases). Germline assignment: CDR1 PRHDT and CDR2 FYEKMQ (reference sequence). The CDR3 is 14 amino acids. The V gene lost 7 bases and the J gene lost 0 bases, with 13 bases spanning the gap. The CDR3 reads CASTGESASYEQYF. The CDR3 region has the DNA TGTGCCAGCACGGGGGAGTCTGCCTCCTACGAGCAGTACTTC.

The chain employs TRBV28 and TRBJ2-7; 7 bases map to TRBD2. CDR1 MDHEN and CDR2 SYDVKM come from the germline V gene. The CDR3 contains 17 residues. V lost 4 bases and J lost 2; bases outside the gene matches: 14. CDR3 protein: CASSSRGAGGGTYEQYF. The DNA for the CDR3 is TGTGCCAGCAGTTCCAGAGGCGCCGGCGGGGGTACCTACGAGCAGTACTTC.

The chain couples TRBV12-5 to TRBJ2-2; D perhaps matches TRBD2 (6 bases). Trimming removed 1 base at V and 3 bases at J, with 12 bases between. Per germline, CDR1 LGHNT and CDR2 FRNRAP. The CDR3 length is 16 residues. This chain's CDR3 is CASGLDDGRYTGELFF. In nucleotides, the CDR3 is TGTGCTAGTGGTTTGGACGACGGGAGATACACCGGGGAGCTGTTTTTT.

A note on this clone: It may be a read error: a sequence one base away is much more abundant. The V and J genes are TRBV6-1 and TRBJ2-7; D remains ambiguous. The ends were cut back, 5 bases at V and 0 bases at J, with 2 bases in the middle. Germline V CDR1 and CDR2: MNHNS, SASEGT. This CDR3 region has 11 residues. This CDR3 reads CASSFSYEQYF. CDR3 in DNA: TGTGCCAGCAGTTTCTCCTACGAGCAGTACTTC.

This chain connects TRBV10-3 to TRBJ2-7; D possibly matches TRBD1 or TRBD2 (5 bases each). The V gene's germline CDR1 is ENHRY and CDR2 SYGVKD. This CDR3 comprises 13 residues. With 7 bases removed from V and 6 bases from J, the gap between germline ends came to 16 bases. CDR3 nucleotide sequence: TGTGCCATCAAATCTGGGGGTTCTCCCGAGCAGTACTTC. Amino acid sequence: CAIKSGGSPEQYF.